A single sample gave rise to the 28 T cell receptor beta chains below, sequenced in a study of radiation and T cells in renal cell carcinoma. Generated by immunoSEQ multiplex PCR, the TCRdb table keeps only in-frame clones and is missing some. The profile shows about 120,000 clones, approximately 85% of them singletons. Time point noted: blood 2 weeks post-SBRT. Noted treatment: 15 Gy SBRT to primary tumor, nephrectomy 4 weeks later. The sequencing used blood, collected from a patient whose treatment included radiotherapy and nephrectomy. These receptors came from a man aged 50 to 59 with renal cell carcinoma.

The CDR3 region is CASSGAGGPGETQYF. The CDR3 coding sequence is TGTGCCAGCAGCGGGGCGGGGGGGCCAGGAGAGACCCAGTACTTC. The chain combines TRBV6-5 with TRBJ2-5, with TRBD2 matching 9 bases. The CDR3 is 15 residues long. V shed 6 bases and J 4 bases; nucleotides not matched to a gene: 9. The V gene's germline CDR1 is MNHEY and CDR2 SVGAGI.

The chain has TRBV30 and TRBJ2-5; D gene uncertain. The V and J ends lost 5 bases and 7 bases respectively, with 14 bases between them. The CDR3 runs 12 residues. The germline CDR1 and CDR2 sequences are GTSNPN and SVGIG (reference sequence). The CDR3: CAWADVPGTQYF. The CDR3 coding sequence is TGTGCCTGGGCGGACGTCCCCGGGACCCAGTACTTC. The whole variable domain, filled in from reference TRBV30 and TRBJ2-5, reads SQTIHQWPATLVQPVGSPLSLECTVEGTSNPNLYWYRQAAGRGLQLLFYSVGIGQISSEVPQNLSASRPQDRQFILSSKKLLLSDSGFYLCAWADVPGTQYFGPGTRLLVL.

This clone came up a few times. V and J are TRBV9 and TRBJ1-1; TRBD1 might be the D (5 bases). The CDR3 has 13 amino acids. Trimming cost V 4 bases and J 1 base, with 8 bases left between them. Per germline, CDR1 SGDLS and CDR2 YYNGEE. CDR3: CASSIQGNTEAFF. Written as DNA, the CDR3 is TGTGCCAGCAGCATCCAGGGGAACACTGAAGCTTTCTTT. Full variable domain (outside the CDR3, taken from reference TRBV9 and TRBJ1-1): DSGVTQTPKHLITATGQRVTLRCSPRSGDLSVYWYQQSLDQGLQFLIQYYNGEERAKGNILERFSAQQFPDLHSELNLSSLELGDSALYFCASSIQGNTEAFFGQGTRLTVV.

The V and J genes are TRBV6-5 and TRBJ2-7, with TRBD1 identical over 7 bases. This CDR3 comprises 14 residues. V lost 6 bases and J lost 0; bases outside the gene matches: 5. Germline loops: CDR1 MNHEY, CDR2 SVGAGI. The CDR3 region has the DNA TGTGCCAGCAGACGGACAGGCAGCTCCTACGAGCAGTACTTC. Translated, it gives CASRRTGSSYEQYF.

The CDR3 loop is CASSFAGTYEQYF. Here the CDR3 DNA reads TGTGCCAGCAGCTTTGCGGGGACCTACGAGCAGTACTTC. The J gene is TRBJ2-7, the V gene TRBV5-6; possible D gene TRBD2, 6 bases. The CDR3 totals 13 residues. Germline V gives CDR1 SGHDT, CDR2 YYEEEE. V was shortened by 2 bases and J by 2 bases, with 8 bases between the two germline ends.

This clone was observed once. The chain links TRBV21-1 to TRBJ2-7; the D call TRBD1 from the table was never checked on the DNA. TRBV21-1 is a pseudogene. This CDR3 contains 17 residues. CDR3 residues: CASSKTVRGQEPYEQYF. The DNA of the CDR3 is TGTGCCAGCAGCAAAACAGTAAGAGGACAGGAGCCCTACGAGCAGTACTTC.

This chain connects TRBV4-1 to TRBJ2-7; TRBD1 is a possible D gene (5 bases). The V gene lost 4 bases and the J gene lost 3 bases, with 19 bases spanning the gap. The CDR3 runs 16 residues. CDR1 MGHRA and CDR2 YSYEKL come from the germline V gene. The CDR3 loop reads CASSRGETVVVYEQYF. CDR3 coding DNA: TGCGCCAGCAGCCGCGGCGAGACAGTAGTAGTCTACGAGCAGTACTTC.

The rearrangement links TRBV19 to TRBJ2-1, with D tentatively TRBD2 (5 bases). The CDR3 has 16 amino acids. Germline CDR1 reads LNHDA; CDR2 reads SQIVND (reference sequence). Trimming pared 5 bases from V and 3 bases from J, leaving 17 bases between. In nucleotides, the CDR3 is TGTGCCAGTAGTGCAAGAAAGCGAGACTACTACAATGAGCAGTTCTTC. It codes for CASSARKRDYYNEQFF. The full variable domain, rest sourced from reference TRBV19 and TRBJ2-1, is DGGITQSPKYLFRKEGQNVTLSCEQNLNHDAMYWYRQDPGQGLRLIYYSQIVNDFQKGDIAEGYSVSREKKESFPLTVTSAQKNPTAFYLCASSARKRDYYNEQFFGPGTRLTVL.

This clone was seen more than once but under ten times. The chain carries TRBV7-9 and TRBJ1-1, with D hard to call. The CDR3 runs to 16 residues. Germline CDR1 is SEHNR and CDR2 is FQNEAQ (reference sequence). Trimming removed 5 bases at V and 5 bases at J, with 21 bases between. The CDR3 region has the DNA TGTGCCAGCAGCCGAGTGGGAGGGTCCCGATGGACTGAAGCTTTCTTT. It encodes CASSRVGGSRWTEAFF.

A note on this clone: This may be a read error: a much more frequent sequence differs by one nucleotide. Other DNA sequences from this sample encode an identical CDR3 as well. The V gene is TRBV11-3, the J gene TRBJ1-1, with unresolved D. V was pared by 3 bases and J by 8 bases, with 13 bases between. The CDR3 totals 13 residues. In germline, CDR1 is SGHNT, CDR2 YENEEA. This CDR3 reads CASSLGGEPEAFF. DNA for the CDR3: TGTGCCAGCAGCTTGGGAGGAGAACCCGAAGCTTTCTTT. Using reference TRBV11-3 and TRBJ1-1 for the parts outside the CDR3, the full variable domain is EAGVVQSPRYKIIEKKQPVAFWCNPISGHNTLYWYLQNLGQGPELLIRYENEEAVDDSQLPKDRFSAERLKGVDSTLKIQPAELGDSAVYLCASSLGGEPEAFFGQGTRLTVV.

About this clone itself: Other DNA sequences within the sample encode an identical CDR3. The J gene is TRBJ2-3, the V gene TRBV9; no reliable D call. The CDR3 has 13 residues. Trimming cost V 0 bases and J 1 base, with 3 bases left between them. Germline assignment: CDR1 SGDLS and CDR2 YYNGEE. The CDR3, as DNA: TGTGCCAGCAGCGTAGGAGGCACAGATACGCAGTATTTT. It codes for CASSVGGTDTQYF.

The CDR3 DNA follows: TGTGCCAGCAGTTACGGGCCAGGGGGCATGCAGCCCCAGCATTTT. It is translated as CASSYGPGGMQPQHF. This chain connects TRBV6-5 to TRBJ1-5, with 8 bases fitting TRBD1. V was clipped by 2 bases and J by 7 bases; unmatched bases: 7. The germline gives CDR1 MNHEY, CDR2 SVGAGI. The CDR3 covers 15 residues.

The rearrangement links TRBV14 to TRBJ1-4; unclear D gene. V was cut by 1 base and J by 6 bases, with 15 bases left in between. In germline, CDR1 is SGHDN, CDR2 FVKESK. The CDR3 runs 16 residues. CDR3 nucleotides: TGTGCCAGCAGCCAAGGGTTCGCAGAAGGGTATGAAAAACTGTTTTTT. It encodes CASSQGFAEGYEKLFF.

This clone was seen only a few times. The chain has TRBV9 and TRBJ2-1; 14 bases fit TRBD2. Germline V gene sequence: CDR1 SGDLS, CDR2 YYNGEE. The CDR3 length is 17 residues. V dropped 3 bases and J dropped 0; count of bases not matched to a gene: 2. The CDR3 DNA reads as TGTGCCAGCAGCGAGGGGACTAGCGGGAGCTCCTACAATGAGCAGTTCTTC. Protein sequence: CASSEGTSGSSYNEQFF.

The chain uses TRBV4-1 and TRBJ2-7; TRBD1 or TRBD2 may be the D gene (5 bases each). Germline V lookup: CDR1 MGHRA, CDR2 YSYEKL. V was shortened by 1 base and J by 2 bases, with 15 bases between the two germline ends. The CDR3 is made up of 16 amino acids. The CDR3 is CASSQGGPGRTYEQYF. The CDR3 DNA reads as TGCGCCAGCAGCCAAGGGGGCCCGGGACGAACCTACGAGCAGTACTTC.

The chain couples TRBV30 to TRBJ2-5; D is unclear. Germline CDR1 GTSNPN, CDR2 SVGIG (reference sequence). The CDR3 runs to 13 residues. V lost 8 bases and J lost 2, with 15 bases in between. CDR3 sequence (DNA): TGTGCCCTCAGCTTGGGTTTGCAAGAGACCCAGTACTTC. It yields the protein CALSLGLQETQYF.

The chain recombines TRBV7-2 with TRBJ2-3; 8 positions match TRBD2. After removal of 8 bases from V and 5 bases from J, the junction contained 12 bases not matched to a gene. Germline V lookup: CDR1 SGHTA, CDR2 FQGNSA. The CDR3 totals 15 residues. Here the CDR3 DNA reads TGTGCCAGCGGTCGAGCGGGGGCTTCCGGAGATACGCAGTATTTT. Protein sequence: CASGRAGASGDTQYF.

This rearrangement joins TRBV5-1 to TRBJ1-1; D gene unclear. V was shortened by 0 bases and J by 6 bases, with 9 bases between the two germline ends. Germline values: CDR1 SGHRS, CDR2 YFSETQ. This CDR3 is built from 13 residues. The CDR3 coding sequence is TGCGCCAGCAGCTTGGGGTCAGAGGCTGAAGCTTTCTTT. This sequence encodes CASSLGSEAEAFF. Filled out from reference TRBV5-1 and TRBJ1-1, the complete variable domain reads KAGVTQTPRYLIKTRGQQVTLSCSPISGHRSVSWYQQTPGQGLQFLFEYFSETQRNKGNFPGRFSGRQFSNSRSEMNVSTLELGDSALYLCASSLGSEAEAFFGQGTRLTVV.

CDR3 DNA sequence: TGTGCCATCAGCGAGACAGGGGGTAACTACAATGAGCAGTTCTTC. Its protein is CAISETGGNYNEQFF. V and J are TRBV10-3 and TRBJ2-1; 9 nucleotides agree with TRBD1. In germline, CDR1 is ENHRY, CDR2 SYGVKD. V lost 6 bases to trimming and J lost 3 bases; unmatched junction nucleotides: 6. This CDR3 is built from 15 residues.

This rearrangement joins TRBV5-4 to TRBJ2-3, with 7 bases identical to TRBD2. The CDR3 sequence is 15 residues long. CDR1 is SGHNT, CDR2 YYREEE, per germline (reference sequence). V shed 0 bases, J shed 4 bases, and the junction held 5 bases outside the gene matches. This CDR3 reads CASSLASSGSDTQYF. CDR3 nucleotide sequence: TGTGCCAGCAGCTTGGCGTCTAGCGGATCAGATACGCAGTATTTT.

A remark on this clone: Mismatch with germline at one junction end may stem from a read error. CDR3 protein: CSGSGEQVSF. The CDR3 DNA sequence: TGCAGCGGTTCTGGGGAACAGGTATCCTTC. The J gene is TRBJ1-2, the V gene TRBV29-1; D possibly corresponds to TRBD1 (5 bases). The CDR3 sequence is 10 residues long. Germline CDR1 and CDR2: SQVTM and ANQGSEA.

V is TRBV5-1 and J is TRBJ1-2; 9 positions agree with TRBD1. This CDR3 is built from 13 residues. Germline values: CDR1 SGHRS, CDR2 YFSETQ. The trim removed 0 bases at V and 8 bases at J, leaving 2 bases unmatched. The CDR3 DNA sequence: TGCGCCAGCAGCTTGGGGGACAGGGAGGGCTACACCTTC. This sequence encodes CASSLGDREGYTF.

The V call is TRBV14, the J call TRBJ1-2, with TRBD1 matching 9 bases. Germline V gene lookup returns CDR1 SGHDN and CDR2 FVKESK. This CDR3 has 14 residues. Unmatched junction bases numbered 5, after V lost 2 bases and J lost 7 bases. In nucleotides, the CDR3 is TGTGCCAGCAGCCAACAGACAGGGGGTCTTGGCTACACCTTC. Protein product: CASSQQTGGLGYTF.

V gene TRBV6-1 combines with J gene TRBJ2-7, with unresolved D. V lost 3 bases and J 3 bases, leaving 3 bases between the germline ends. This CDR3 has 11 residues. Germline values: CDR1 MNHNS, CDR2 SASEGT. As DNA, the CDR3 is TGTGCCAGCAGTGACCACTACGAGCAGTACTTC. Translated, it gives CASSDHYEQYF.

The chain has TRBV7-2 and TRBJ2-3; tentative D call: TRBD2 (5 bases). The CDR3 has 17 residues. From germline, CDR1 is SGHTA and CDR2 FQGNSA. With 3 bases removed from V and 2 bases from J, the gap between germline ends came to 18 bases. In DNA, the CDR3 is TGTGCCAGCAGCTTTTCTCTCCTAGCCGCAACCACAGATACGCAGTATTTT. Protein product: CASSFSLLAATTDTQYF.

The chain links TRBV5-6 to TRBJ1-1, with no clear D. From germline, CDR1 is SGHDT and CDR2 YYEEEE. The CDR3 loop spans 12 amino acids. Between the trimmed V and J ends, which lost 2 bases and 1 base, there was a span of 3 bases. CDR3: CASSFQNTEAFF. CDR3 coding DNA: TGTGCCAGCAGCTTCCAGAACACTGAAGCTTTCTTT.

The chain carries TRBV4-3 and TRBJ1-2; D is unresolved. V gave up 0 bases and J gave up 5 bases, with 13 bases separating them. The CDR3 is 15 amino acids. CDR1 and CDR2 from the germline V gene are LGHNA and YSLEER. The CDR3 region has the DNA TGCGCCAGCAGCCAAGATTTGGGAGGGTATTATGGCTACACCTTC. Its translation: CASSQDLGGYYGYTF.

The rearrangement links TRBV4-3 to TRBJ1-4; maybe TRBD1 (6 bases). With 0 bases removed from V and 3 bases from J, the gap between germline ends came to 11 bases. CDR1 is LGHNA and CDR2 is YSLEER in the germline V gene. The CDR3 sequence is 16 residues long. The CDR3: CASSQDLQGANEKLFF. The CDR3 coding sequence is TGCGCCAGCAGCCAAGATTTACAGGGCGCTAATGAAAAACTGTTTTTT.